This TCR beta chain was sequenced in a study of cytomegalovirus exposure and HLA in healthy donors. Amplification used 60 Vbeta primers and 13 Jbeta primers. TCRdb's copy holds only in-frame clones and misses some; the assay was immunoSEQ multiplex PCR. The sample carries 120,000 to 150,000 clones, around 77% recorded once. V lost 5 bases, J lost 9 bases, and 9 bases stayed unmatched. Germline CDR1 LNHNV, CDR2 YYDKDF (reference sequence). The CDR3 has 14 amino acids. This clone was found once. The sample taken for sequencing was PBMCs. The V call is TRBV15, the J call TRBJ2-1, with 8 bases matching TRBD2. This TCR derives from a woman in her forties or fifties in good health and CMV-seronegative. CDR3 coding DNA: TGTGCCACCAGCGGGGGGACTAGAGACAGTGAGCAGTTCTTC. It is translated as CATSGGTRDSEQFF.